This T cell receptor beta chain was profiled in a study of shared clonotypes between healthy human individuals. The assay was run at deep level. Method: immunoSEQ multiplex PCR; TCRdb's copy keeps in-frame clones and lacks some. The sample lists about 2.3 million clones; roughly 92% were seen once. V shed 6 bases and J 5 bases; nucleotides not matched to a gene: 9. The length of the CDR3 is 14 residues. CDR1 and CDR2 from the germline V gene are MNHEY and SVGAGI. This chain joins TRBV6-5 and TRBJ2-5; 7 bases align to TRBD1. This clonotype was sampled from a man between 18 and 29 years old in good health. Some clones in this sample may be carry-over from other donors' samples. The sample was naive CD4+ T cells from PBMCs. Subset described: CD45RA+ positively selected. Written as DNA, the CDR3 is TGTGCCAGCAGCTTACAGGGGCCTAGGGAGACCCAGTACTTC. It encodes CASSLQGPRETQYF.